These T cell receptor beta chains were read from a single sample in a study of T-cell reconstitution after alpha-beta-depleted transplantation in children. TCRdb reprocessed the PCR reads with MiXCR, giving one entry per CDR3 protein. The table has 450,000 to 600,000 distinct CDR3 sequences, 8% to 11% seen once; the top ten hold approximately 2%. The sample here was PBMCs, taken before TCRalphabeta/CD19-depleted stem cell transplant. These receptors came from a child aged 2 to 10 with inherited bone marrow failure, due to receive a stem cell transplant. Each CDR3 is given with its conserved first and last residue. Each record gives: clone size, D gene, J gene, V gene, CDR3 protein, CDR3 DNA. The D gene is left open where the match is weak. The size entry is marked missing in some rows and otherwise reads once, few, many or a size class.

>many|TRBD1|TRBJ2-3|TRBV4-3
CASSQAGQGPRAQYF
TGCGCCAGCAGCCAAGCGGGACAGGGACCCCGTGCGCAGTATTTT
>many|TRBD2|TRBJ2-1|TRBV6-4
CASSGGPSGVYNEQFF
TGTGCCAGCAGTGGGGGTCCTAGCGGGGTCTACAATGAGCAGTTCTTC
>many|.|TRBJ1-1|TRBV7-9
CASMEGWGTGTEAFF
TGTGCCAGCATGGAGGGCTGGGGTACGGGAACTGAAGCTTTCTTT
>many|TRBD1|TRBJ1-2|TRBV7-2
CASSPQTGDYGYTF
TGTGCCAGCAGCCCCCAGACAGGGGACTATGGCTACACCTTC
>few|TRBD1|TRBJ1-4|TRBV20-1
CSAYRGPNEKLFF
TGCAGTGCTTACAGGGGGCCTAATGAAAAACTGTTTTTT
>few|TRBD1|TRBJ1-1|TRBV7-9
CASSWNRGPNTEAFF
TGTGCCAGCAGCTGGAACAGGGGCCCGAACACTGAAGCTTTCTTT
>many|TRBD2|TRBJ2-3|TRBV7-6
CASSLWGEGPDTQYF
TGTGCCAGCAGCTTATGGGGGGAGGGCCCAGATACGCAGTATTTT
>many|.|TRBJ1-2|TRBV10-3
CAISGSRDGNYGYTF
TGTGCCATCAGTGGGTCACGGGACGGGAACTATGGCTACACCTTC
>many|.|TRBJ1-2|TRBV6-5
CASTAQGYGYTF
TGTGCCAGCACCGCGCAGGGCTATGGCTACACCTTC
>.|.|TRBJ2-7|TRBV20-1
CSARDRRGTLVYEQYF
TGCAGTGCTAGAGATCGCAGAGGGACGCTAGTGTACGAGCAGTACTTC
>.|TRBD2|TRBJ2-7|TRBV5-6
CASSTGTSDYEQYF
TGTGCCAGCAGCACCGGGACTAGCGACTACGAGCAGTACTTC
>many|.|TRBJ2-5|TRBV12-3/TRBV12-4
CASSTRWDPSGTQYF
TGTGCCAGCAGTACACGCTGGGACCCTAGTGGGACCCAGTACTTC
>few|.|TRBJ2-2|TRBV30
CAWRGYTGELFF
TGTGCCTGGAGGGGGTATACCGGGGAGCTGTTTTTT
>few|TRBD1|TRBJ2-7|TRBV4-2
CASSQAGGLEQYF
TGTGCCAGCAGCCAAGCAGGGGGCCTCGAGCAGTACTTC
>many|.|TRBJ2-4|TRBV11-2
CASSSQTETLAKNIQYF
TGTGCCAGCAGCTCACAGACTGAAACTCTAGCCAAAAACATTCAGTACTTC
>many|TRBD2|TRBJ2-5|TRBV7-2
CASSWGTSVETQYF
TGTGCCAGCAGCTGGGGGACTAGCGTAGAGACCCAGTACTTC
>many|TRBD2|TRBJ2-5|TRBV4-2
CASSPPGLAVQETQYF
TGTGCCAGCAGCCCCCCGGGACTAGCGGTTCAAGAGACCCAGTACTTC
>many|.|TRBJ1-6|TRBV7-9
CASSLEGTSPLHF
TGTGCCAGCAGCTTAGAAGGCACTTCACCCCTCCACTTT
>.|TRBD1|TRBJ1-5|TRBV4-3
CASSPGTGGYSNQPQHF
TGCGCCAGCAGCCCCGGGACAGGGGGCTATAGCAATCAGCCCCAGCATTTT
>.|.|TRBJ2-1|TRBV7-2
CASSYNPQSSYNEQFF
TGTGCCAGCAGCTACAACCCTCAGAGCTCCTACAATGAGCAGTTCTTC
>few|TRBD2|TRBJ2-5|TRBV5-1
CASSSWTSGMGKGETQYF
TGCGCCAGCAGCTCCTGGACTAGCGGGATGGGGAAGGGAGAGACCCAGTACTTC
>many|.|TRBJ2-5|TRBV29-1
CSVAAGTNQETQYF
TGCAGCGTCGCCGCCGGGACAAACCAAGAGACCCAGTACTTC
>many|.|TRBJ2-3|TRBV10-3
CAISDGRRAGTDTQYF
TGTGCCATCAGTGACGGCCGGAGGGCGGGCACAGATACGCAGTATTTT
>.|.|TRBJ1-1|TRBV27
CASSRRGLGTTEAFF
TGTGCCAGCAGCCGACGGGGTTTGGGGACGACTGAAGCTTTCTTT
>many|TRBD2|TRBJ2-2|TRBV7-7
CASSSQLAEVGTGELFF
TGTGCTAGCAGCTCGCAGCTAGCGGAGGTCGGTACCGGGGAGCTGTTTTTT
>.|.|TRBJ2-7|TRBV6-1
CASSEIESTF
TGTGCCAGCAGTGAAATCGAGAGCACCTTC
>few|TRBD2|TRBJ2-1|TRBV18
CASSPDKVAGSNEQFF
TGTGCCAGCTCACCAGATAAGGTAGCGGGATCAAATGAGCAGTTCTTC
>.|.|TRBJ2-7|TRBV28
CASSKPGRHYEQYF
TGTGCCAGCAGTAAGCCGGGACGGCACTACGAGCAGTACTTC
>many|TRBD2|TRBJ2-1|TRBV28
CASRSGRVWEQFF
TGTGCCAGCAGGAGCGGGAGGGTTTGGGAGCAGTTCTTC
>many|.|TRBJ2-3|TRBV12-3/TRBV12-4
CASSLAHTQYF
TGTGCCAGCAGTTTAGCGCATACGCAGTATTTT
>many|.|TRBJ2-7|TRBV11-2
CASSLALLYEQYF
TGTGCCAGCAGCTTAGCATTACTCTACGAGCAGTACTTC
>many|.|TRBJ2-1|TRBV5-4
CASSLVRQGGNNEQFF
TGTGCCAGCAGCTTGGTACGGCAGGGGGGGAACAATGAGCAGTTCTTC
>many|TRBD2|TRBJ2-1|TRBV4-3
CASSGLAGHNEQFF
TGCGCCAGCAGCGGACTAGCGGGGCACAATGAGCAGTTCTTC
>many|TRBD1|TRBJ2-2|TRBV5-1
CASSLRTGHTGELFF
TGCGCCAGCAGCCTCCGGACAGGGCACACCGGGGAGCTGTTTTTT
>.|TRBD2|TRBJ2-1|TRBV19
CASSLGGSQLNEQFF
TGTGCCAGTAGTCTTGGCGGGAGTCAGCTGAATGAGCAGTTCTTC
>many|TRBD1|TRBJ2-3|TRBV9
CASSGQGGTDTQYF
TGTGCCAGCAGCGGACAGGGGGGAACAGATACGCAGTATTTT
>many|.|TRBJ2-3|TRBV4-1
CASSQVPGDTDTQYF
TGCGCCAGCAGCCAAGTACCCGGGGACACAGATACGCAGTATTTT
>many|.|TRBJ1-5|TRBV4-1
CASSQGYRKNQPQHF
TGCGCCAGCAGCCAAGGATATAGAAAAAATCAGCCCCAGCATTTT
>many|.|TRBJ2-3|TRBV7-2
CASSPRGGSTDTQYF
TGTGCCAGCAGCCCCCGCGGAGGTAGCACAGATACGCAGTATTTT
>many|.|TRBJ2-1|TRBV24-1
CATSDPGRGSHEQFF
TGTGCCACCAGTGATCCCGGGCGGGGCTCCCACGAGCAGTTCTTC
>many|.|TRBJ2-7|TRBV6-5
CASSYATGRYEQYF
TGTGCCAGCAGTTACGCGACGGGTCGGTACGAGCAGTACTTC
>.|.|TRBJ2-1|TRBV19
CASNLPGQYNEQFF
TGTGCCAGTAATCTCCCGGGGCAATACAATGAGCAGTTCTTC
>many|TRBD2|TRBJ2-7|TRBV12-3/TRBV12-4
CASSGTSGPYEQYF
TGTGCCAGCTCGGGGACTAGCGGTCCCTACGAGCAGTACTTC
>many|TRBD1|TRBJ2-1|TRBV12-3/TRBV12-4
CASRHRGSRYNEQFF
TGTGCCAGCAGACACAGGGGTTCCCGATACAATGAGCAGTTCTTC
>few|TRBD2|TRBJ2-7|TRBV4-2
CASSQGSSGRTPYEQYF
TGTGCCAGCAGCCAAGGGAGTAGCGGGAGAACCCCCTACGAGCAGTACTTC
>few|.|TRBJ2-7|TRBV12-3/TRBV12-4
CASSLARHSYEQYF
TGTGCCAGCAGTTTAGCAAGGCACTCCTACGAGCAGTACTTC
>.|TRBD2|TRBJ2-3|TRBV20-1
CSARDSQILTSGTDTQYF
TGCAGTGCTAGAGATTCCCAAATCCTGACTAGCGGCACAGATACGCAGTATTTT
>many|TRBD2|TRBJ2-1|TRBV12-3/TRBV12-4
CASSLGRAGDSNDEQFF
TGTGCCAGCAGTTTAGGGCGAGCGGGAGATAGTAACGATGAGCAGTTCTTC
>many|.|TRBJ1-5|TRBV5-6
CASSSAAGLGNQPQHF
TGTGCCAGCAGTTCAGCAGCCGGGTTGGGCAATCAGCCCCAGCATTTT
>many|.|TRBJ1-1|TRBV29-1
CSVGETFF
TGCAGCGTCGGGGAGACTTTCTTT